The sequence of this T cell receptor beta chain was determined in a study of response to subunit inactivated influenza vaccine. This clonotype was detected only once. Its specificity is not known. CDR1 is SGHAT and CDR2 is FQNNGV in the germline V gene. The germline V and J ends were trimmed by 5 bases and 5 bases, with 15 bases remaining between them. The CDR3 spans 14 residues. TCRdb passed the RT-PCR reads through MiXCR, listing each CDR3 protein once. The sample contains 400,000 to 550,000 distinct CDR3 sequences, 25% of which appear only once. Study observations and caveats: Few new T cells, the authors suggested, are recruited by each seasonal influenza vaccination.

The source material was CD4+ T cells sorted from PBMCs, sampled 5 days after vaccination. The chain uses TRBV11-2 and TRBJ1-1, with D possibly TRBD1 on 5 matching bases. This clonotype was obtained from a man between 50 and 59 years old who received an inactivated influenza vaccine. This CDR3 is CASSPGRGGTEAFF. CDR3 sequence (DNA): TGTGCCAGCAGCCCCGGGAGGGGTGGGACTGAAGCTTTCTTT. Full variable domain (outside the CDR3, taken from reference TRBV11-2 and TRBJ1-1): EAGVAQSPRYKIIEKRQSVAFWCNPISGHATLYWYQQILGQGPKLLIQFQNNGVVDDSQLPKDRFSAERLKGVDSTLKIQPAKLEDSAVYLCASSPGRGGTEAFFGQGTRLTVV.